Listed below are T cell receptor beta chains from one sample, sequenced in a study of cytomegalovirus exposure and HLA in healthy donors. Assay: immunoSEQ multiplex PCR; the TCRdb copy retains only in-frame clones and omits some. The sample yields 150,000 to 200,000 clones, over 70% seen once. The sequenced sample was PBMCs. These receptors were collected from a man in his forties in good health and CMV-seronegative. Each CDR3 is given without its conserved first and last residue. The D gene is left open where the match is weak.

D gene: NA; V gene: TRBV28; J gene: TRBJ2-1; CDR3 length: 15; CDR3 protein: ASSPGPGMSSYNEQF
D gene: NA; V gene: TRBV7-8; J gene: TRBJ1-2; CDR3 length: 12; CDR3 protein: ASSLEGRVYGYT
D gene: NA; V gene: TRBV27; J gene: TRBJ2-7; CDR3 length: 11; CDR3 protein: ASSPQGPYEQH
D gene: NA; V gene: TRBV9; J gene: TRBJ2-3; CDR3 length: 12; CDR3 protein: ASSVGGSTDTQY
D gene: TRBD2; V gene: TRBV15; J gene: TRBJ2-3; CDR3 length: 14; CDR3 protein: ATSKGLAEGTDTQY
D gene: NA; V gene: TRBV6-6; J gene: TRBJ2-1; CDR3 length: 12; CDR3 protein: ASSYSSSAAEQF
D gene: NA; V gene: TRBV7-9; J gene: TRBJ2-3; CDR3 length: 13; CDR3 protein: ASSPPRTSTDTQY
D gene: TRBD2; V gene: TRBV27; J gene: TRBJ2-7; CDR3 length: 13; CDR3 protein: ASSSRASGYLEQY
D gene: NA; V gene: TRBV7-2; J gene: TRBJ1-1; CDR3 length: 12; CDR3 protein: ASSSPRVATEAF
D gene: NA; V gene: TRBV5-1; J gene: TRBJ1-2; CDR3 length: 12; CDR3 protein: ASSLGGLGHGYT
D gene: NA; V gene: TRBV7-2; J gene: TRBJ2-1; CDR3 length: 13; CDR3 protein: ASVLAGTLGYEQF
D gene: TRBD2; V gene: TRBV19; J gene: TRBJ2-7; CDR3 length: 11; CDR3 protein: ASSTGTSYEQY
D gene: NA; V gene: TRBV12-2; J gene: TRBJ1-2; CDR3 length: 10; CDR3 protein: ASRSGQYGYT
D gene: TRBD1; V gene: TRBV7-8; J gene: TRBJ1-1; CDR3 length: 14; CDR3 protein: ASSRGTGTGGTEAF
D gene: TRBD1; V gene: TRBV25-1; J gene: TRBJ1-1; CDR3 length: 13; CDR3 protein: ASTDPTGGNTEAF
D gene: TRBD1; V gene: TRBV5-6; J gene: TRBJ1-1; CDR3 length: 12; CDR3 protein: ASSPTGTGIEAF
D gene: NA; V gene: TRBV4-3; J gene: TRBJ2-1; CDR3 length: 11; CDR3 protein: ASSQELAGEQF
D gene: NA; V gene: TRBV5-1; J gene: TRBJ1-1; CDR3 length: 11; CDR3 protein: ASSQQLNTEAF
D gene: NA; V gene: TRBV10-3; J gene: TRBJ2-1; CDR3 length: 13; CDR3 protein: AISEYQGSYNEQF
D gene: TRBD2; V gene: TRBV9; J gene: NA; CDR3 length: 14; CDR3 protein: ASSVGLAGGSYEQY
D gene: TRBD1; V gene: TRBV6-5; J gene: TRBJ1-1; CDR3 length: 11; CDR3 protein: ASTRPTGSEAF
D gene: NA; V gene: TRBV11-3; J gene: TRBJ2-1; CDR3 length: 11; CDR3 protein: ASSRSGWDEQF
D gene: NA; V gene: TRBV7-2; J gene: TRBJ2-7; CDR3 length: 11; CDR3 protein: ASSWENREEQY
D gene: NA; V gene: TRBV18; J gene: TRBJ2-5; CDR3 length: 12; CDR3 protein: ASSPVRGEETQY
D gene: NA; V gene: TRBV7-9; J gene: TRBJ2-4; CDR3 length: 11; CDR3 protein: ASSSVVQNIQY
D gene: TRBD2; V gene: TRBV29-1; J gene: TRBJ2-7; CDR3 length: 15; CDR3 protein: SVEALAGGESSYEQY
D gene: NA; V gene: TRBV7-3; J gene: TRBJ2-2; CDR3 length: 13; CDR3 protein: ASSLSPGNTGELF
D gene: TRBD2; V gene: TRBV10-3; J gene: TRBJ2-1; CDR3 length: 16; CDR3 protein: AIRGTSGSNNSYNEQF
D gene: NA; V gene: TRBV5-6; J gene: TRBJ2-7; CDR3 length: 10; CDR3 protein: ASSWRGPEQY
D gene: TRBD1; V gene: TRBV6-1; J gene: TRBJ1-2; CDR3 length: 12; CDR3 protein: ASSSTGQGDGYT
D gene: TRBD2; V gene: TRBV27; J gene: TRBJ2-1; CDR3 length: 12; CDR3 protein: ASIRTSGGDEQF
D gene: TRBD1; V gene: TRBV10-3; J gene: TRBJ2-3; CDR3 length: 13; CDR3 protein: AIRMDREVSDTQY
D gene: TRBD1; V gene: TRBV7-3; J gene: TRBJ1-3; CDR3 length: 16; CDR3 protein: ASSLISGDSNSGNTIY
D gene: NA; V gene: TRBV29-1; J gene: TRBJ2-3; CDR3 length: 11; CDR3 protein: SVEILHTDTQY
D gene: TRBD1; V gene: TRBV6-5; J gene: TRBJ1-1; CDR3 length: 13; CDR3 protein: ASKRTGGMNTEAF
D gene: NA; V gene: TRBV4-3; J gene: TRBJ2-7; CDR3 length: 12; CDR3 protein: ASSQFRGADEQY
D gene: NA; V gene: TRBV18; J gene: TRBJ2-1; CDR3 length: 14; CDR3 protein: ASSPPRRQDYNEQF
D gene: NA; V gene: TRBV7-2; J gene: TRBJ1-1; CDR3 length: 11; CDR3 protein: ASSATGSTEAF
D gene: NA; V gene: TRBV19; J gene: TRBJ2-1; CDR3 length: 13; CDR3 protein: ASSIAGTFYNEQF
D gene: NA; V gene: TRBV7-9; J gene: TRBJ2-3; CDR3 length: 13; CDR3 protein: ASSLAGTFTDTQY
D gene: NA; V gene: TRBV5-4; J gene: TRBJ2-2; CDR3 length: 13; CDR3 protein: ASTSGGPNTGELF
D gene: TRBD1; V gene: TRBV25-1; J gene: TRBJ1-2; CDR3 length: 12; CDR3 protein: ASRGTGGSYGYT
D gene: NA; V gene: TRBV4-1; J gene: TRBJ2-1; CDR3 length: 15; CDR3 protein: ASSQVTGSSGLGEQF
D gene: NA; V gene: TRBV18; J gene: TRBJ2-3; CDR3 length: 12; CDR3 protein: ASSRGTSTDTQY
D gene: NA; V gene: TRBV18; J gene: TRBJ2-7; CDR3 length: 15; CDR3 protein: ASSPTRSVGGSYEQY
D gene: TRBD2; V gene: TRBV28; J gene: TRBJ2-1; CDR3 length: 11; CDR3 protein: AIGLAEKGEQF
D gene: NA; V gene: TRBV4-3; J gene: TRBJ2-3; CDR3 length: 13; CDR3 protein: ASSPHSTSTDTQY
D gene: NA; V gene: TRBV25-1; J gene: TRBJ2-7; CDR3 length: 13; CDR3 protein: ASSEEGGSTGEQY
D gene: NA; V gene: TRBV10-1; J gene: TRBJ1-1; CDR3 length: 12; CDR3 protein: ASSESGQLTEAF
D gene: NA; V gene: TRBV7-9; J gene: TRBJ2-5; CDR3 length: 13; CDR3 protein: ASSLGWASRETQY
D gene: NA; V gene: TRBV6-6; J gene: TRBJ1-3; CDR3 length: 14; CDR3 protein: ASSFIQGEAGNTIY
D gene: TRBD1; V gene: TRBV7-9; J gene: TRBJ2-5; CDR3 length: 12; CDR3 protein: ASSSPTGEETQY
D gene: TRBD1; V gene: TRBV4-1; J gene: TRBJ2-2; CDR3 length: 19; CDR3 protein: ASSHRPPGTGVHRRAGELF
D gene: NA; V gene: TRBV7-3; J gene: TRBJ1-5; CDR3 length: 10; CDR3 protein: ASSTPQEPQH
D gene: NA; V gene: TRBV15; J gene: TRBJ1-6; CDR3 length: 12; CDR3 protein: ATSSAAGNSPLH
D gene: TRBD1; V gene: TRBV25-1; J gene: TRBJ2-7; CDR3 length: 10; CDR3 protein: ASAGQAYEQY
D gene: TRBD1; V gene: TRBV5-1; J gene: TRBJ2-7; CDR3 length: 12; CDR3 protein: ASSLAGTGHEQY
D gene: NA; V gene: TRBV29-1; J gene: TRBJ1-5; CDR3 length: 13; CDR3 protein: SVLIGTNSNQPQH